This TCR beta chain was captured by sequencing in a study of cytomegalovirus exposure and HLA in healthy donors (dated by TCRdb to 2015 to 2018). As for the study more broadly: According to a later analysis, one platform produced both the 100 to 150 validation repertoires and the roughly 650 repertoires of the first cohort. The study aimed to test whether signatures of past pathogen exposure could be identified by cataloging public T cell receptors. High-throughput TCR immunosequencing, statistical association of individual TCRs with disease status, and machine learning were combined to predict cytomegalovirus infection status. Along with the 666-subject first cohort, a separate validation cohort of around 110 different subjects was used. Broad study findings and their caveats: Of the cluster scores, about 94% were above 0 in a later analysis, which found that TCRs clustered in the first cohort also tended to co-occur in the 120 or so validation repertoires. The classifier was reported to diagnose cytomegalovirus status with high specificity and sensitivity in both the original and validation cohorts. In vitro tests confirmed that a few of the cytomegalovirus-associated TCR beta chains recognize cytomegalovirus antigens. A later analysis lacked HLA typing for the validation cohort, so it scored co-occurrence in that cohort across all 130 or so repertoires. According to the authors, the approach could potentially be generalized to other disease states and immunological phenotypes. Most TCR sequences were observed very rarely across donors, whereas some public TCRs were present in many individuals. A total of around 150 TCR beta chains were listed by the study as associated with cytomegalovirus.

Donors formed part of the validation cohort, which comprised 120 subjects and was distinct from the first cohort of 550 to 850 subjects. This clone has just one count. This receptor's antigen is unknown. Per-base quality was not reported, and no clone a single base away is much larger than it. The receptor library was made with the immunoSEQ multiplex PCR assay. The study's processing was this. A statistical classification framework was built for diagnosing cytomegalovirus status from the catalog of TCR beta chain sequences. TCRdb stores this immuneACCESS table with in-frame sequences only. Part of the clones is absent; in the studies checked, under half of the shortfall reflects unresolved V genes, and no reason is known for the rest. V and J calls and clone size come straight from that table; D and trimming were deduced from the DNA. The sample data list over 75,000 clones, and roughly 93% of these were observed just once. Clones ranked in the top ten supply less than 2.5% of the sample.

The sequence was obtained from a man aged 25 to 45 in good health and CMV-seronegative. Sequenced material: PBMCs.

The nucleotide sequence is TGTGCCAGCAGCTCGGGACACTACTCTGGAAACACCATATATTTT. This encodes CASSSGHYSGNTIYF. The receptor chain draws on TRBV5-6 and TRBJ1-3; 6 matching bases give a weak D call of TRBD1. Spanning cysteine to phenylalanine, the CDR3 consists of 15 amino acids. The retained sequence is limited to the CDR3, 45 bases, with the frame set at the first base. The junction shows trimming of 3 bases on V and 0 bases on J, plus 10 bases between the germline ends. The germline V gene sets CDR1 to SGHDT and CDR2 to YYEEEE.